The T cell receptor (beta chain) described here comes from a study of T cell responses to AZD1222 COVID-19 vaccine. Findings of the study overall: Clonal diversity was possibly underestimated, and white British individuals and females predominated among donors. Dominant at 160-218 and 743-854, vaccine-associated CD4 TCRs also spanned spike. None of the repertoires were sampled until the peak T cell response had passed.

Produced via immunoSEQ multiplex PCR; TCRdb's table is partial and in-frame only. The sample records fewer than 250,000 clones, around 93% being singletons. In the case of this clone: Its cognate antigen is unknown.

V was pared by 0 bases and J by 4 bases, with 12 bases between. CDR3 length: 14 amino acids. Germline assignment: CDR1 GTSNPN and CDR2 SVGIG (reference sequence). The TCR originated in an adult in good health. The chain joins TRBV30 to TRBJ1-1; D not certain. The material was peripheral blood, obtained on day 0 of MenACWY control vaccination. The CDR3, as DNA: TGTGCCTGGAGTGTACCGGGCCTAGGCACTGAAGCTTTCTTT. Translation: CAWSVPGLGTEAFF.